The 27 T cell receptor beta chains given below trace back to one sample, sequenced in a study of cytomegalovirus exposure and HLA in healthy donors. Primers for the PCR totalled 60 Vbeta and 13 Jbeta. Assay used: immunoSEQ multiplex PCR; TCRdb lists only in-frame clones, some missing. This sample yields fewer than 200,000 clones, of which under 85% are seen a single time; around 1.6% belongs to the top ten. The sequencing input was PBMCs. These receptor sequences come from a man aged 45-65 years in good health and CMV-seronegative.

The rearrangement uses TRBV5-1 and TRBJ2-2; TRBD2 might be the D (6 bases). Trimming removed 0 bases from V and 7 bases from J, with 7 bases in between. CDR3 length: 13 residues. The germline CDR1 and CDR2 sequences are SGHRS and YFSETQ. In DNA form, the CDR3 reads TGCGCCAGCAGCTTGGTGGGAGGCGGGGAGCTGTTTTTT. It translates to CASSLVGGGELFF.

J is TRBJ1-4 and V is TRBV11-2; 8 bases are a match to TRBD1. The ends lost 5 bases at V and 10 bases at J; junction bases unmatched: 9. This CDR3 has 14 residues. CDR1 and CDR2 (germline): SGHAT, FQNNGV. Here the CDR3 DNA reads TGTGCCAGCAGCGGACGGACAGGGCGAACAAAACTGTTTTTT. Its translation: CASSGRTGRTKLFF.

The chain uses TRBV5-1 and TRBJ1-2; tentative D call: TRBD1 (6 bases). With 2 bases removed from V and 2 bases from J, the gap between germline ends came to 7 bases. This CDR3 has 13 amino acids. Germline values: CDR1 SGHRS, CDR2 YFSETQ. CDR3 sequence: CASSFGGNYGYTF. Here the CDR3 DNA reads TGCGCCAGCAGCTTTGGGGGCAACTATGGCTACACCTTC. The full variable domain, rest sourced from reference TRBV5-1 and TRBJ1-2, is KAGVTQTPRYLIKTRGQQVTLSCSPISGHRSVSWYQQTPGQGLQFLFEYFSETQRNKGNFPGRFSGRQFSNSRSEMNVSTLELGDSALYLCASSFGGNYGYTFGSGTRLTVV.

This sequence joins TRBV5-6 and TRBJ2-7, with 13 nucleotides matching TRBD2. Germline values: CDR1 SGHDT, CDR2 YYEEEE. The length of the CDR3 is 18 residues. Germline trimming cut 3 bases from V and 0 bases from J; bases unmatched to any gene: 9. The CDR3 bases are TGTGCCAGCAGCTACCGGACTAGCGGGGGAATTAGCTCCTACGAGCAGTACTTC. Translated: CASSYRTSGGISSYEQYF.

V usage is TRBV27 and J usage is TRBJ2-3; TRBD1 aligns across 7 bases. V lost 6 bases to trimming and J lost 3 bases; unmatched junction nucleotides: 3. This CDR3 is built from 13 residues. Germline V gene sequence: CDR1 MNHEY, CDR2 SMNVEV (reference sequence). The CDR3 region has the DNA TGTGCCAGCAGGGCAGGGGGAACAGATACGCAGTATTTT. Protein: CASRAGGTDTQYF.

A few counts support this clone. V is TRBV7-9 and J is TRBJ1-1, with 8 bases lining up with TRBD1. Trimming cost V 5 bases and J 4 bases; bases outside gene matches: 9. CDR1 SEHNR and CDR2 FQNEAQ come from the germline V gene (reference sequence). The CDR3 has 15 residues. CDR3 nucleotides: TGTGCCAGCAGCCCAACAACGACAGGGGCCACTGAAGCTTTCTTT. This codes for CASSPTTTGATEAFF.

This chain joins TRBV7-3 and TRBJ2-2, with a possible D match to TRBD1 (6 bases). Trimming removed 2 bases at V and 2 bases at J, with 21 bases between. This CDR3 is 19 amino acids long. Germline V CDR1 and CDR2: SGHTA, FQGTGA. CDR3: CASSLLGRGGLSNTGELFF. Written as DNA, the CDR3 is TGTGCCAGCAGCTTATTAGGACGTGGGGGCCTAAGCAACACCGGGGAGCTGTTTTTT.

This clone has a handful of counts. V usage is TRBV19 and J usage is TRBJ1-1, with 7 bases identical to TRBD1. V lost 1 base, J lost 4 bases, and 6 bases stayed unmatched. Germline CDR1 is LNHDA and CDR2 is SQIVND (reference sequence). The CDR3 runs 15 residues. As DNA, the CDR3 is TGTGCCAGTAGTATAGCTGGCAGGGGGAGCACTGAAGCTTTCTTT. Residues: CASSIAGRGSTEAFF.

The chain is built from TRBV7-2 and TRBJ1-5; no firm D call. Germline V gene data show CDR1 as SGHTA and CDR2 as FQGNSA. This CDR3 contains 15 residues. V was pared by 4 bases and J by 2 bases, with 12 bases between. CDR3 sequence (DNA): TGTGCCAGCAGCTCAGACTACGGCGGCAATCAGCCCCAGCATTTT. Amino acid sequence: CASSSDYGGNQPQHF.

The chain links TRBV5-1 to TRBJ2-5, with D possibly matching TRBD2 (5 bases). In germline, CDR1 is SGHRS, CDR2 YFSETQ. This CDR3 is built from 13 residues. V was clipped by 4 bases and J by 5 bases, with 12 bases between them. In DNA, the CDR3 is TGCGCCAGCAGCCCCGGCGGCGGGGAGACCCAGTACTTC. Translation gives CASSPGGGETQYF.

The V and J genes are TRBV10-3 and TRBJ2-1, with D unresolved. CDR1 is ENHRY and CDR2 is SYGVKD in the germline V gene. The CDR3 totals 13 residues. V lost 2 bases and J lost 10, with 12 bases in between. The CDR3 sequence is CAISEPLMREQFF. CDR3 bases: TGTGCCATCAGTGAGCCCCTAATGAGGGAGCAGTTCTTC.

The CDR3 nucleotides read TGTGCCAGCTCACCCCCGGGTCTACAGGTCTCTTTCTTT. Translating gives CASSPPGLQVSFF. The gene calls are TRBV18 and TRBJ1-1, with a tentative D call TRBD1 (5 bases). CDR3 size: 13 residues. V lost 3 bases, J lost 12 bases, and 17 bases lay in between. Germline CDR1 is KGHSH and CDR2 is LQKENI.

In its sample, this clone was seen a few times. V and J are TRBV4-2 and TRBJ2-7; no clear D. Trimming took 1 base from V and 5 from J, leaving 18 bases between them. The CDR3 covers 16 residues. CDR1 is LGHNA and CDR2 is YNFKEQ in the germline V gene. The CDR3 region is CASSQAGGLGTHEQYF. Written as DNA, the CDR3 is TGTGCCAGCAGCCAAGCCGGTGGCCTAGGTACCCACGAGCAGTACTTC.

The J gene is TRBJ2-7, the V gene TRBV10-3; 11 bases match TRBD1. This CDR3 spans 14 amino acids. Germline V gene data show CDR1 as ENHRY and CDR2 as SYGVKD. With V trimmed by 7 bases and J by 3 bases, 5 bases remained unmatched. The CDR3 reads CAITVGQGDYEQYF. Written as DNA, the CDR3 is TGTGCCATCACTGTGGGACAGGGGGACTACGAGCAGTACTTC.

V usage is TRBV5-1 and J usage is TRBJ2-1, with 7 bases matching TRBD2. The junction had 3 bases not matched to a gene; V was cut back by 0 bases and J by 3 bases. CDR1 and CDR2 (germline): SGHRS, YFSETQ. The CDR3 contains 15 residues. Here the CDR3 reads CASSLAPGGYNEQFF. CDR3 bases: TGCGCCAGCAGCTTGGCCCCGGGGGGCTACAATGAGCAGTTCTTC.

This rearrangement joins TRBV11-1 to TRBJ2-3; 11 bases map to TRBD1. Per germline, CDR1 SGHAT and CDR2 FQDESV (reference sequence). The V gene end was trimmed by 5 bases and the J gene end by 4 bases; junction bases not matched to a gene: 11. CDR3 size: 17 residues. DNA of the CDR3: TGTGCCAGCAGCAAAACCGGGACAGGGGGGGGCCCAGATACGCAGTATTTT. This gives the protein CASSKTGTGGGPDTQYF.

The V gene is TRBV28, the J gene TRBJ2-5; perhaps TRBD1 as D (6 bases). Germline V gene data show CDR1 as MDHEN and CDR2 as SYDVKM. With 7 bases removed from V and 9 bases from J, the gap between germline ends came to 15 bases. The CDR3 totals 12 residues. The CDR3 region is CASNRGEGAQYF. The DNA for the CDR3 is TGTGCCAGCAACCGGGGCGAGGGGGCCCAGTACTTC. Full variable domain (remainder filled in from reference TRBV28 and TRBJ2-5): DVKVTQSSRYLVKRTGEKVFLECVQDMDHENMFWYRQDPGLGLRLIYFSYDVKMKEKGDIPEGYSVSREKKERFSLILESASTNQTSMYLCASNRGEGAQYFGPGTRLLVL.

The gene calls are TRBV19 and TRBJ2-3; 8 nucleotides match TRBD1. Trimming took 5 bases from V and 1 from J; bases not matched to a gene: 8. The CDR3 extends over 16 amino acids. The germline V gene has CDR1 LNHDA and CDR2 SQIVND (reference sequence). The CDR3 nucleotides read TGTGCCAGTAGTCGGTCCAGGGGGCGGGGCACAGATACGCAGTATTTT. This encodes CASSRSRGRGTDTQYF.

The gene calls are TRBV7-9 and TRBJ2-3; a possible D gene is TRBD2 (5 bases). CDR1 SEHNR and CDR2 FQNEAQ come from the germline V gene (reference sequence). V gave up 5 bases and J gave up 2 bases, with 14 bases separating them. The CDR3 is made up of 15 amino acids. In DNA, the CDR3 is TGTGCCAGCAGCCAATTCCCGGGATACACAGATACGCAGTATTTT. This codes for CASSQFPGYTDTQYF.

The chain has TRBV4-2 and TRBJ2-3, with 7 bases fitting TRBD2. The CDR3 is 17 amino acids. Per the germline V gene, CDR1 is LGHNA and CDR2 is YNFKEQ. V was clipped by 1 base and J by 3 bases; unmatched bases: 10. CDR3 sequence (DNA): TGTGCCAGCAGCCAAGGTCCCGGTCGGCGGGGGACAGATACGCAGTATTTT. Encoded protein: CASSQGPGRRGTDTQYF.

The V and J genes are TRBV7-2 and TRBJ2-1, with 13 bases identical to TRBD2. V was clipped by 4 bases and J by 8 bases; unmatched bases: 5. Germline V gene lookup returns CDR1 SGHTA and CDR2 FQGNSA. The CDR3 is 15 amino acids. The CDR3 nucleotides are TGTGCCAGCAGCTCGACTAGCGGGAGGCACGATGAGCAGTTCTTC. This translates into CASSSTSGRHDEQFF.

This clone was seen once. This chain joins TRBV6-6 and TRBJ1-2; TRBD1 is a possible D gene (5 bases). CDR1 is MNHNY, CDR2 SVGAGI, per germline (reference sequence). The CDR3 extends over 15 amino acids. V gave up 8 bases and J gave up 8 bases, with 24 bases separating them. CDR3 sequence reads: CASGLGTGGSWGYTF. The DNA for the CDR3 is TGTGCCAGCGGATTAGGGACGGGCGGGAGTTGGGGCTACACCTTC.

The V call is TRBV6-5, the J call TRBJ1-1; TRBD1 matches at 10 bases. This CDR3 contains 15 residues. After removal of 5 bases from V and 1 base from J, the junction contained 4 bases not matched to a gene. Germline V gives CDR1 MNHEY, CDR2 SVGAGI. The CDR3 here is CASSTRTGGNTEAFF. The DNA for the CDR3 is TGTGCCAGCAGTACCCGGACAGGGGGGAACACTGAAGCTTTCTTT.

This clone was picked up a small number of times. The chain employs TRBV18 and TRBJ1-2; 11 bases map to TRBD1. Trimming took 3 bases from V and 6 from J; bases not matched to a gene: 6. This CDR3 contains 15 residues. Germline-derived CDR1 and CDR2 are KGHSH and LQKENI. The CDR3, as DNA: TGTGCCAGCTCACCGCGGACAGGGGGCATTGATGGCTACACCTTC. Amino acids: CASSPRTGGIDGYTF.

The chain uses TRBV18 and TRBJ1-5, with TRBD1 matching 7 bases. V gave up 3 bases and J gave up 0 bases; unmatched junction bases: 2. Germline loops: CDR1 KGHSH, CDR2 LQKENI. CDR3 length: 15 residues. The CDR3 DNA is TGTGCCAGCTCACCTTGGACAGGTAGCAATCAGCCCCAGCATTTT. This translates into CASSPWTGSNQPQHF. The full variable domain, in which reference TRBV18 and TRBJ1-5 provide the parts outside the CDR3, is NAGVMQNPRHLVRRRGQEARLRCSPMKGHSHVYWYRQLPEEGLKFMVYLQKENIIDESGMPKERFSAEFPKEGPSILRIQQVVRGDSAAYFCASSPWTGSNQPQHFGDGTRLSIL.

This chain links TRBV10-3 with TRBJ2-3; D is ambiguous. Germline assignment: CDR1 ENHRY and CDR2 SYGVKD. V was clipped by 0 bases and J by 10 bases, with 11 bases between them. CDR3 size: 13 residues. CDR3 in DNA: TGTGCCATCAGTGAGTCAGGAGCCCTGGCGCAGTATTTT. This encodes CAISESGALAQYF.

J is TRBJ2-3 and V is TRBV5-4; TRBD2 matches at 9 bases. Looked up from germline, CDR1 is SGHNT and CDR2 is YYREEE (reference sequence). V was clipped by 0 bases and J by 4 bases; unmatched bases: 6. The CDR3 has 16 residues. Here the CDR3 reads CASSLVREGGADTQYF. The CDR3 DNA sequence: TGTGCCAGCAGCTTGGTGCGGGAGGGGGGGGCAGATACGCAGTATTTT.